Sequencing of this T cell receptor (beta chain) was carried out in a study of monozygotic twins with inflammatory bowel disease. Points on this clonotype: Its cognate antigen is unknown.

Study results and limitations: T cell subtypes that differed could not be told apart. Compared with healthy twins, IBD patients shared fewer clonotypes with others, especially with disease activity. For IBD, no single strong associated signal or clonotype was supported.

The CDR3 spans 13 residues. TCRdb reprocessed the 5' RACE reads and keeps a single row for each CDR3 protein, giving no DNA. The repertoire shows approximately 200,000 distinct CDR3 sequences; the top ten hold roughly 1.5%. The V gene is TRBV12-3 or TRBV12-4, the J gene TRBJ1-5. Sequenced sample: blood. The receptor's source is a human donor with ulcerative colitis or Crohn's disease, or a healthy co-twin of an affected twin (not recorded which). The CDR3 protein is CASSLESNQPQHF.